Shown below are 3 T cell receptor beta chains from a single sample sequenced in a study of tumor-infiltrating lymphocytes in primary liver carcinoma. Co-extracted RNA and DNA came from roughly 20-30 mg of unsorted bulk tissue. Starting material of around 490 ng total RNA yielded TCR beta cDNA via a constant-region primer. Slightly modified ARM-PCR with three nested multiplex PCR rounds yielded TCR beta libraries. A C-beta reverse primer was combined with TRBV1-TRBV30 forward primers in the first two PCR rounds, and each round had approximately 10 cycles. TCRdb re-called the multiplex PCR reads with MiXCR, one entry per CDR3 protein. The sample has 20,000 to 25,000 distinct CDR3 sequences; roughly 85% are singletons. The source material was liver tumor tissue from sampling region 1. Described subset: tumor region T1, superior pole. The receptor source for this set is a woman aged 25 to 39 with primary liver carcinoma and hepatitis B virus infection.

A few counts support this clonotype. The chain links TRBV12-3 or TRBV12-4 to TRBJ2-3; 7 bases line up with TRBD1. The CDR3 contains 13 residues. V shed 9 bases, J shed 5 bases, and the junction held 8 bases outside the gene matches. This chain's CDR3 is CASGTAYRDTQYF. DNA for the CDR3: TGTGCCAGTGGGACAGCCTACAGAGATACGCAGTATTTT.

Regarding this clonotype: Relative to the germline gene, one junction end is altered; a read error may explain this. This sequence joins TRBV7-9 and TRBJ2-7; 9 nucleotides align to TRBD2. The CDR3 has 15 amino acids. From germline, CDR1 is SEHNR and CDR2 FQNEAQ (reference sequence). The CDR3 region is CSSNWGLATPYKQYF. CDR3 nucleotide sequence: TGTTCCAGCAACTGGGGACTAGCCACACCTTACAAGCAGTACTTC.

Regarding this clonotype: Germline and junction disagree at one end, which may indicate a read error. The CDR3 sequence is CTSKIAGNYGHYF. The CDR3 region has the DNA TGTACCAGCAAGATTGCGGGGAACTACGGGCACTACTTC. This chain connects TRBV11-2 to TRBJ2-7, with D possibly matching TRBD2 (6 bases). The CDR3 totals 13 residues. Germline CDR1 and CDR2: SGHAT and FQNNGV.